This record covers a single T cell receptor beta chain. CDR1 and CDR2 (germline): MRHNA, SNTAGT. V lost 2 bases and J 3 bases, leaving 6 bases between the germline ends. This CDR3 contains 13 residues. These data come from a study of T cell changes during pregnancy in multiple sclerosis. Sequencing used immunoSEQ multiplex PCR; TCRdb keeps in-frame clones, though not all of them. The sample has approximately 25,000 clones, approximately 89% seen once. This chain links TRBV6-4 with TRBJ2-3; weak D call: TRBD1 (6 bases). This TCR was sampled from a female donor in good health, enrolled as a control in a pregnancy study. The material sequenced was CD8+ T cells from peripheral blood mononuclear cells, taken in the first trimester of pregnancy. The CDR3 nucleotides are TGTGCCAGCAGTGACAGGGGGACAGATACGCAGTATTTT. Protein: CASSDRGTDTQYF.